The clone carrying this T cell receptor beta chain was detected ten times or more. These data belong to a study of quantifying T cell responses using KT2 cells. Overall study: TCR alpha and beta constant-region primers primed reverse transcription of RNA.

V dropped 3 bases and J dropped 1 base, with 10 bases sitting between them. Germline V lookup: CDR1 MGHDK, CDR2 SYGVNS. The CDR3 has 15 amino acids. The sample is PBMC spiked with counted cells of clone KT2. A range of KT2-to-PBMC ratios was made using fixed PBMC numbers. The cDNA 3' end received a ligated oligonucleotide with a UMI. First-round PCR used three to five cycles and beta primers RC1.1 and RC1.2 covering TRBC1 and TRBC2. TCRdb called the UMI-ligation and nested PCR reads again in MiXCR, with one record for every CDR3 protein. This table holds tens of thousands of distinct CDR3 sequences, 7.3% found once.

The chain joins TRBV25-1 to TRBJ1-3; tentatively, D is TRBD1 (5 bases). The source material was PBMCs spiked with cells of the T cell clone KT2. The TCR sequence derives from a human donor. The CDR3 protein is CASSDWGISGNTIYF. In DNA form, the CDR3 reads TGTGCCAGCAGTGATTGGGGGATTTCTGGAAACACCATATATTTT.